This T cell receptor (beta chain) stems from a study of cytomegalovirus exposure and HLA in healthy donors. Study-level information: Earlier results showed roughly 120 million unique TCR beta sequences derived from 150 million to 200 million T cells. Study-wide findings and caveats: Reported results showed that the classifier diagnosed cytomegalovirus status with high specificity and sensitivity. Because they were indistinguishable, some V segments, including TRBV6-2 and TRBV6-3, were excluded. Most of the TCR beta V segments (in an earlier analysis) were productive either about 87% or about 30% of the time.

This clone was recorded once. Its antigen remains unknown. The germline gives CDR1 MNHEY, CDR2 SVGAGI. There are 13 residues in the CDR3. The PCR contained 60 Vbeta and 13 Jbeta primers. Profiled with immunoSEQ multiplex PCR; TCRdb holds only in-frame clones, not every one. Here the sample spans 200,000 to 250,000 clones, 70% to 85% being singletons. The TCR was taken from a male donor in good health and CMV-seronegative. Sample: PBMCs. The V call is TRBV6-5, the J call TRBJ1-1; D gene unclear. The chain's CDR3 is CTLIGKRNTEAFF. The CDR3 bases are TGTACCCTCATCGGGAAAAGGAACACTGAAGCTTTCTTT.